The 25 T cell receptor beta chains given below trace back to one sample, sequenced in a study of shared clonotypes between healthy human individuals. Some clones are missing from TCRdb's copy, which holds only in-frame ones; the method was immunoSEQ multiplex PCR. The sample has over a million clones, around 98% seen once. The material sequenced was naive CD4+ T cells sorted from blood. As for subset: CD45RA+ positively selected. All receptors derive from a man younger than 40 in good health.

V usage is TRBV30 and J usage is TRBJ1-1; unclear D gene. Trimming removed 1 base at V and 5 bases at J, with 8 bases between. This CDR3 contains 12 residues. CDR1 and CDR2 from the germline V gene are GTSNPN and SVGIG (reference sequence). CDR3 sequence: CAWSARGTEAFF. The CDR3, as DNA: TGTGCCTGGAGTGCCCGAGGGACTGAAGCTTTCTTT. Full variable domain (remainder filled in from reference TRBV30 and TRBJ1-1): SQTIHQWPATLVQPVGSPLSLECTVEGTSNPNLYWYRQAAGRGLQLLFYSVGIGQISSEVPQNLSASRPQDRQFILSSKKLLLSDSGFYLCAWSARGTEAFFGQGTRLTVV.

V and J are TRBV29-1 and TRBJ2-3, with D tentatively TRBD1 (5 bases). With 5 bases removed from V and 2 bases from J, the gap between germline ends came to 11 bases. CDR1 and CDR2 (germline): SQVTM, ANQGSEA. CDR3 length: 13 amino acids. DNA of the CDR3: TGCAGCGTTAAACGACAGCACACAGATACGCAGTATTTT. Translation gives CSVKRQHTDTQYF.

V and J are TRBV9 and TRBJ2-6, with no clear D. The CDR3 is 14 residues long. Trimming stripped 3 bases from V and 1 base from J, with 5 bases between. Germline V gives CDR1 SGDLS, CDR2 YYNGEE. The chain's CDR3 is CASSGGSGANVLTF. The CDR3, as DNA: TGTGCCAGCAGCGGGGGATCTGGGGCCAACGTCCTGACTTTC. The complete variable domain, with remaining parts taken from reference TRBV9 and TRBJ2-6, reads DSGVTQTPKHLITATGQRVTLRCSPRSGDLSVYWYQQSLDQGLQFLIQYYNGEERAKGNILERFSAQQFPDLHSELNLSSLELGDSALYFCASSGGSGANVLTFGAGSRLTVL.

In DNA form, the CDR3 reads TGTGCCAGCTCACCCCCCATACGGGACACGCAGTATTTT. Its protein is CASSPPIRDTQYF. J is TRBJ2-3 and V is TRBV18; D assignment may be TRBD1 or TRBD2 (5 bases each). The germline V gene encodes CDR1 KGHSH and CDR2 LQKENI. This CDR3 is built from 13 residues. Trimming took 3 bases from V and 9 from J, leaving 13 bases between them.

Details on this clone: Other nucleotide sequences from this sample produce the same CDR3. The rearrangement links TRBV5-1 to TRBJ1-3; D unresolved. The CDR3 contains 13 residues. CDR1 and CDR2 from the germline V gene are SGHRS and YFSETQ. V lost 0 bases, J lost 1 base, and 2 bases lay in between. CDR3 region: CASSLGSGNTIYF. The CDR3 DNA sequence: TGCGCCAGCAGCTTGGGGTCTGGAAACACCATATATTTT. The whole variable domain, filled in from reference TRBV5-1 and TRBJ1-3, reads KAGVTQTPRYLIKTRGQQVTLSCSPISGHRSVSWYQQTPGQGLQFLFEYFSETQRNKGNFPGRFSGRQFSNSRSEMNVSTLELGDSALYLCASSLGSGNTIYFGEGSWLTVV.

The rearrangement links TRBV5-1 to TRBJ2-3, with D maybe TRBD2 (5 bases). CDR1 and CDR2 (germline): SGHRS, YFSETQ. V shed 1 base and J shed 5 bases, with 14 bases lying between them. This CDR3 spans 15 amino acids. The CDR3 reads CASSLNRERQDTQYF. DNA of the CDR3: TGCGCCAGCAGCTTGAATCGAGAGCGGCAAGATACGCAGTATTTT.

The rearrangement uses TRBV11-2 and TRBJ2-4; a possible D gene is TRBD1 (5 bases). Germline V gene sequence: CDR1 SGHAT, CDR2 FQNNGV. With 4 bases removed from V and 2 bases from J, the gap between germline ends came to 9 bases. The CDR3 is 14 amino acids. The DNA of the CDR3 is TGTGCCAGCAGCTCTCGACAGACCAAAAACATTCAGTACTTC. Its protein is CASSSRQTKNIQYF.

This chain connects TRBV9 to TRBJ2-4; D gene unclear. The CDR3 length is 12 residues. V lost 2 bases and J lost 8, with 8 bases in between. From germline, CDR1 is SGDLS and CDR2 YYNGEE. The CDR3 nucleotides are TGTGCCAGCAGCGTCGCTGGGGACATTCAGTACTTC. As protein: CASSVAGDIQYF.

The chain carries TRBV11-2 and TRBJ2-5, with D possibly matching TRBD2 (6 bases). The germline CDR1 and CDR2 sequences are SGHAT and FQNNGV. Trimming took 5 bases from V and 5 from J, leaving 27 bases between them. The CDR3 loop spans 18 amino acids. This CDR3 reads CASSPPRRDLDHRETQYF. Here the CDR3 DNA reads TGTGCCAGCAGCCCCCCGAGGAGGGATCTCGATCACCGGGAGACCCAGTACTTC.

V gene TRBV28 combines with J gene TRBJ2-7; 10 nucleotides match TRBD2. V dropped 11 bases and J dropped 3; count of bases not matched to a gene: 13. The CDR3 consists of 15 residues. Germline V gene lookup returns CDR1 MDHEN and CDR2 SYDVKM. CDR3: CAGAQREGKYYEQYF. CDR3 in DNA: TGTGCCGGGGCTCAGCGGGAGGGCAAGTACTACGAGCAGTACTTC.

V gene TRBV14 combines with J gene TRBJ2-7, with D possibly being TRBD2 (5 bases). The V end lost 0 bases, the J end lost 2 bases, and 8 bases lay between the germline ends. Germline CDR1 is SGHDN and CDR2 is FVKESK. CDR3 size: 14 residues. This CDR3 is CASSQDRGTYEQYF. CDR3 DNA sequence: TGTGCCAGCAGCCAAGATCGGGGTACCTACGAGCAGTACTTC.

The chain couples TRBV19 to TRBJ1-5; D gene ambiguous. The CDR3 is 17 amino acids. The V gene lost 2 bases and the J gene lost 1 base, with 15 bases spanning the gap. Germline V gene data show CDR1 as LNHDA and CDR2 as SQIVND (reference sequence). CDR3 sequence (DNA): TGTGCCAGTAGTATACCCGGTGGCAGGCGCAGCAATCAGCCCCAGCATTTT. This encodes CASSIPGGRRSNQPQHF.

The V call is TRBV18, the J call TRBJ2-1, with 8 nucleotides matching TRBD1. CDR1 is KGHSH and CDR2 is LQKENI in the germline V gene. The V gene end was trimmed by 2 bases and the J gene end by 9 bases; junction bases not matched to a gene: 15. The CDR3 consists of 17 residues. In DNA, the CDR3 is TGTGCCAGCTCACCATCAAGAAGTAACGGACAGGGCAGTGAGCAGTTCTTC. Translating gives CASSPSRSNGQGSEQFF.

As regards this clone: The same CDR3 can be traced to other DNA sequences in this sample. CDR3 loop: CASSVRLAGDEQYF. CDR3 coding DNA: TGTGCCAGCAGCGTACGACTAGCGGGAGACGAGCAGTACTTC. The chain uses TRBV9 and TRBJ2-7, with 12 bases lining up with TRBD2. The germline V gene has CDR1 SGDLS and CDR2 YYNGEE. Trimming removed 1 base from V and 5 bases from J; junction bases left unmatched: 1. CDR3 length: 14 amino acids.

The CDR3 coding sequence is TGTGCCAGTAGTCCCTTGACAGAAACCCTCTCTGGAAACACCATATATTTT. It codes for CASSPLTETLSGNTIYF. This chain uses TRBV19 with TRBJ1-3; D may be TRBD1 (5 bases). The germline CDR1 and CDR2 sequences are LNHDA and SQIVND (reference sequence). This CDR3 comprises 17 residues. V was trimmed by 5 bases and J by 0 bases, leaving 17 bases between them.

About this clone: One end of the junction is discordant with germline, which a read error may explain. The CDR3 protein is CASSLTSRGTYTQYF. The CDR3 DNA sequence: TGTGCCAGCAGCTTAACTTCTAGGGGCACATATACGCAGTATTTT. The V and J genes are TRBV7-6 and TRBJ2-3, with a tentative D call TRBD1 (5 bases). Germline CDR1 reads SGHVS; CDR2 reads FNYEAQ. The CDR3 runs to 15 residues.

This sequence joins TRBV18 and TRBJ2-1, with D perhaps TRBD1 or TRBD2 (5 bases each). CDR1 is KGHSH, CDR2 LQKENI, per germline. Between the trimmed V and J ends, which lost 1 base and 9 bases, there was a span of 13 bases. CDR3 length: 14 residues. CDR3 amino acids: CASSPRTPQGEQFF. As DNA, the CDR3 is TGTGCCAGCTCACCACGGACTCCCCAGGGTGAGCAGTTCTTC.

The chain couples TRBV28 to TRBJ2-7, with 9 bases identical to TRBD2. The J segment lost 4 bases and the V segment lost 3 bases, leaving 13 bases of the junction unmatched. The CDR3 covers 17 residues. Germline V gene sequence: CDR1 MDHEN, CDR2 SYDVKM. The CDR3 nucleotides are TGTGCCAGCAGTTTCCAGGGACTAGCACATCCGGGGTACGAGCAGTACTTC. The encoded protein is CASSFQGLAHPGYEQYF.

CDR3 in DNA: TGCAGCGTTGGGGGAGGGACAGGGGCTGCGTCTGGGGCCAACGTCCTGACTTTC. This gives the protein CSVGGGTGAASGANVLTF. This chain links TRBV29-1 with TRBJ2-6, with 10 bases aligning to TRBD1. Germline V gene sequence: CDR1 SQVTM, CDR2 ANQGSEA. CDR3 length equals 18 residues. Trimming removed 4 bases from V and 1 base from J; junction bases left unmatched: 10. The full variable domain, its missing parts supplied by reference TRBV29-1 and TRBJ2-6, is SAVISQKPSRDICQRGTSLTIQCQVDSQVTMMFWYRQQPGQSLTLIATANQGSEATYESGFVIDKFPISRPNLTFSTLTVSNMSPEDSSIYLCSVGGGTGAASGANVLTFGAGSRLTVL.

This clone was recorded only once. J is TRBJ2-1 and V is TRBV5-8; 10 nucleotides line up with TRBD1. Per the germline V gene, CDR1 is SGHTS and CDR2 is YDEGEE. J gave up 5 bases and V 4 bases, and 9 bases lay outside the gene matches. The CDR3 sequence is 16 residues long. CDR3 DNA: TGTGCCAGCAGCCTTGCAGACAGGGGGCGGAACAATGAGCAGTTCTTC. It specifies CASSLADRGRNNEQFF.

The chain employs TRBV14 and TRBJ1-2; D remains unclear. V lost 3 bases, J lost 3 bases, and 5 bases lay in between. This CDR3 comprises 12 residues. In germline, CDR1 is SGHDN, CDR2 FVKESK. The CDR3 DNA sequence: TGTGCCAGCAGCCAGGCTTACTATGGCTACACCTTC. It specifies CASSQAYYGYTF.

This clone was seen a single time. The chain links TRBV9 to TRBJ2-2; no firm D call. The CDR3 length is 17 residues. The ends were cut back, 1 base at V and 5 bases at J, with 18 bases in the middle. Germline V gene sequence: CDR1 SGDLS, CDR2 YYNGEE. CDR3 nucleotide sequence: TGTGCCAGCAGCGTAATGTTGGACCCGGGTGGAACCGGGGAGCTGTTTTTT. Protein product: CASSVMLDPGGTGELFF.

The chain couples TRBV7-9 to TRBJ2-5, with 13 positions matching TRBD2. The CDR3 is 16 residues long. CDR1 is SEHNR and CDR2 is FQNEAQ in the germline V gene (reference sequence). The V segment lost 1 base and the J segment 5 bases; nucleotides outside the gene matches: 4. The CDR3 loop reads CASSLDKLAGGETQYF. CDR3 coding DNA: TGTGCCAGCAGCTTAGATAAACTAGCGGGAGGGGAGACCCAGTACTTC. Combining the CDR3 with reference TRBV7-9 and TRBJ2-5 gives the whole variable domain DTGVSQNPRHKITKRGQNVTFRCDPISEHNRLYWYRQTLGQGPEFLTYFQNEAQLEKSRLLSDRFSAERPKGSFSTLEIQRTEQGDSAMYLCASSLDKLAGGETQYFGPGTRLLVL.

This chain uses TRBV28 with TRBJ2-7, with TRBD1 as a possible D gene (6 bases). The V gene's germline CDR1 is MDHEN and CDR2 SYDVKM. The CDR3 runs to 14 residues. Trimming left V 5 bases short and J 3 bases short, with 14 bases between. The CDR3 coding sequence is TGTGCCAGCAGTCCCGGGACACCAATCTACGAGCAGTACTTC. Translating it yields CASSPGTPIYEQYF.

The chain links TRBV5-1 to TRBJ2-2; TRBD1 agrees at 8 bases. CDR3 length: 16 amino acids. Looked up from germline, CDR1 is SGHRS and CDR2 is YFSETQ. V was clipped by 0 bases and J by 3 bases; unmatched bases: 4. In DNA, the CDR3 is TGCGCCAGCAGCTTGGTCCCAGGGGGCGACACCGGGGAGCTGTTTTTT. Translating gives CASSLVPGGDTGELFF. The whole variable domain, remainder taken from reference TRBV5-1 and TRBJ2-2, is KAGVTQTPRYLIKTRGQQVTLSCSPISGHRSVSWYQQTPGQGLQFLFEYFSETQRNKGNFPGRFSGRQFSNSRSEMNVSTLELGDSALYLCASSLVPGGDTGELFFGEGSRLTVL.